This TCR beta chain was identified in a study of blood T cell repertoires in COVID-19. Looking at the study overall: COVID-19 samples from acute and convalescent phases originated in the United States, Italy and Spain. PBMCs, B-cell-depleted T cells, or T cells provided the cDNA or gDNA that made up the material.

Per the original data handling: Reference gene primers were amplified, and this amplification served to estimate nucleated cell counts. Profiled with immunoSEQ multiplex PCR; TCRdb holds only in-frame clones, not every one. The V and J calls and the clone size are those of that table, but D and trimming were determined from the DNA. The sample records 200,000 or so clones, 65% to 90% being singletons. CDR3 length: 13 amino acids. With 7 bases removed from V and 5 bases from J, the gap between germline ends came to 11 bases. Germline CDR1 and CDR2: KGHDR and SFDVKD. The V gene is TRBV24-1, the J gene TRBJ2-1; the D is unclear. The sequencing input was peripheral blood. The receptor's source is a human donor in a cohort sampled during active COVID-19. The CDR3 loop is CATRNWANNEQFF. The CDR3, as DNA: TGTGCCACCAGGAATTGGGCTAACAATGAGCAGTTCTTC.